These 25 T cell receptor beta chains share one sample of origin, sequenced in a study of beta chain features in type 1 diabetes. Study-level points and caveats: The study found moderately but significantly shorter TCRB CDR3s in all four CD4+ subsets of Type 1 diabetes patients.

These receptors have no known antigen. Expressed TCRB transcripts were sequenced because the isolated RNA had all been reverse transcribed beforehand. Assay: immunoSEQ multiplex PCR; the TCRdb copy retains only in-frame clones and omits some. The profile covers about 710,000 clones, with around 15% appearing a single time and 0.035% to 0.045% taken by the ten largest. The sequenced material came from naive CD4+ T cells from blood. Every receptor here comes from a man aged 18 to 30 with type 1 diabetes.

The table lists this clone with a count of one. The chain carries TRBV7-3 and TRBJ2-3, with D maybe TRBD2 (6 bases). The CDR3 contains 15 residues. Trimming pared 5 bases from V and 1 base from J, leaving 13 bases between. Germline lookup yields CDR1 SGHTA and CDR2 FQGTGA. The CDR3 region is CASSPAGGGTDTQYF. In DNA form, the CDR3 reads TGTGCCAGCAGCCCAGCGGGCGGGGGCACAGATACGCAGTATTTT.

The gene calls are TRBV10-3 and TRBJ2-7; tentative D call: TRBD2 (6 bases). Trimming cost V 11 bases and J 0 bases, with 14 bases left between them. The CDR3 has 13 residues. CDR1 is ENHRY, CDR2 SYGVKD, per germline. Here the CDR3 DNA reads TGTGCCGCAAGGGAGGCAGACTCCTACGAGCAGTACTTC. Amino acid sequence: CAAREADSYEQYF.

This clone was detected a few times. V usage is TRBV29-1 and J usage is TRBJ1-2; possibly TRBD1 for D (6 bases). The CDR3 extends over 13 amino acids. The germline gives CDR1 SQVTM, CDR2 ANQGSEA. Trimming removed 3 bases at V and 4 bases at J, with 12 bases between. The CDR3 nucleotides are TGCAGCGTTGAGTCAGGGGTCGGCTATGGCTACACCTTC. This sequence encodes CSVESGVGYGYTF. The full variable domain, in which reference TRBV29-1 and TRBJ1-2 provide the parts outside the CDR3, is SAVISQKPSRDICQRGTSLTIQCQVDSQVTMMFWYRQQPGQSLTLIATANQGSEATYESGFVIDKFPISRPNLTFSTLTVSNMSPEDSSIYLCSVESGVGYGYTFGSGTRLTVV.

The chain joins TRBV25-1 to TRBJ1-4, with 7 bases identical to TRBD1. Germline V gene data show CDR1 as MGHDK and CDR2 as SYGVNS. This CDR3 has 14 residues. With V trimmed by 7 bases and J by 5 bases, 7 bases remained unmatched. CDR3: CASTLTGRNEKLFF. The CDR3 DNA reads as TGTGCCAGCACCCTGACAGGGAGGAATGAAAAACTGTTTTTT.

This clone has more than one count but fewer than ten. The gene calls are TRBV29-1 and TRBJ2-2, with TRBD1 matching over 7 bases. The CDR3 spans 16 residues. Germline values: CDR1 SQVTM, CDR2 ANQGSEA. The trim removed 1 base at V and 4 bases at J, leaving 9 bases unmatched. The CDR3 loop is CSVEAGQGVGTGELFF. CDR3 coding DNA: TGCAGCGTTGAAGCGGGGCAGGGGGTGGGCACCGGGGAGCTGTTTTTT.

This clone has a handful of counts. The J gene is TRBJ1-3, the V gene TRBV25-1; D uncertain. The CDR3 contains 14 residues. Germline loops: CDR1 MGHDK, CDR2 SYGVNS. Trimming stripped 4 bases from V and 2 bases from J, with 9 bases between. The CDR3 sequence: CASSAHSAGNTIYF. The CDR3 DNA reads as TGTGCCAGCAGTGCCCACAGCGCTGGAAACACCATATATTTT.

The V call is TRBV28, the J call TRBJ2-3; 7 bases align to TRBD1. Trimming cost V 8 bases and J 5 bases; bases outside gene matches: 7. Per the germline V gene, CDR1 is MDHEN and CDR2 is SYDVKM. This CDR3 comprises 13 residues. CDR3: CASGDRVLDTQYF. The CDR3 nucleotides are TGTGCCAGCGGAGACAGGGTTCTAGATACGCAGTATTTT.

This clone was counted only a few times. CDR3 protein: CASSLRGPIEKLFF. Written as DNA, the CDR3 is TGTGCCAGCAGTTTAAGGGGTCCTATTGAAAAACTGTTTTTT. V usage is TRBV27 and J usage is TRBJ1-4; D possibly corresponds to TRBD1 (5 bases). Germline V CDR1 and CDR2: MNHEY, SMNVEV (reference sequence). There are 14 residues in the CDR3. Deletions cut 2 bases from V and 7 bases from J, with 11 bases between.

This sequence joins TRBV29-1 and TRBJ1-2; the match to TRBD1 covers 8 bases. V shed 6 bases and J 1 base; nucleotides not matched to a gene: 10. CDR1 and CDR2 (germline): SQVTM, ANQGSEA. The CDR3 is made up of 15 amino acids. This CDR3 reads CSVVEDRDLNYGYTF. The CDR3 DNA follows: TGCAGCGTAGTCGAGGACAGGGACCTTAACTATGGCTACACCTTC.

The V and J genes are TRBV4-2 and TRBJ2-5; maybe TRBD1 (6 bases). This CDR3 contains 14 residues. V lost 0 bases to trimming and J lost 3 bases, with 8 bases between them. Germline values: CDR1 LGHNA, CDR2 YNFKEQ. The CDR3 DNA reads as TGTGCCAGCAGCCAAGATGAGGGGGAAGAGACCCAGTACTTC. It yields the protein CASSQDEGEETQYF.

Turning to this clone: The identical CDR3 is also encoded by other nucleotide sequences in the sample. The V gene is TRBV18, the J gene TRBJ1-1, with 7 positions matching TRBD1. The length of the CDR3 is 13 residues. V trimming: 3 bases; J trimming: 4 bases; junction bases outside the gene matches: 2. Germline V gene lookup returns CDR1 KGHSH and CDR2 LQKENI. The CDR3 nucleotides are TGTGCCAGCTCACCCCAGGGGGGCACTGAAGCTTTCTTT. Its translation: CASSPQGGTEAFF.

This clone turned up a few times. Other DNA sequences in the sample encode the same CDR3. The chain joins TRBV29-1 to TRBJ1-1; TRBD1 is a possible D gene (5 bases). Trimming cost V 4 bases and J 2 bases, with 8 bases left between them. Germline CDR1 SQVTM, CDR2 ANQGSEA. CDR3 length: 12 amino acids. The CDR3 loop is CSVGQGNTEAFF. CDR3 DNA: TGCAGCGTTGGGCAGGGTAACACTGAAGCTTTCTTT.

V usage is TRBV18 and J usage is TRBJ1-2; 9 nucleotides agree with TRBD1. V shed 4 bases, J shed 6 bases, and the junction held 0 bases outside the gene matches. CDR1 and CDR2 from the germline V gene are KGHSH and LQKENI. This CDR3 has 12 residues. The DNA for the CDR3 is TGTGCCAGCTCACGGACAGGGGATGGCTACACCTTC. It translates to CASSRTGDGYTF.

J is TRBJ2-7 and V is TRBV20-1; no clear D gene. With 5 bases removed from V and 7 bases from J, the gap between germline ends came to 12 bases. The CDR3 is 11 residues long. The germline gives CDR1 DFQATT, CDR2 SNEGSKA (reference sequence). The DNA of the CDR3 is TGCAGTGCTTCGCCTTCGAGGGAGCAGTACTTC. It yields the protein CSASPSREQYF.

Only a few counts were recorded for this clone. This chain connects TRBV9 to TRBJ1-5, with D possibly TRBD1 on 5 matching bases. Germline assignment: CDR1 SGDLS and CDR2 YYNGEE. Trimming cost V 0 bases and J 7 bases, with 14 bases left between them. CDR3 length equals 15 residues. The chain's CDR3 is CASSVDSGSGQPQHF. CDR3 coding DNA: TGTGCCAGCAGCGTAGATTCAGGGTCTGGGCAGCCCCAGCATTTT.

The rearrangement uses TRBV10-3 and TRBJ2-3; D is undetermined. The germline V gene encodes CDR1 ENHRY and CDR2 SYGVKD. CDR3 length: 13 residues. The V gene lost 4 bases and the J gene lost 0 bases, with 5 bases spanning the gap. CDR3 region: CAISGGSTDTQYF. The CDR3, as DNA: TGTGCCATCAGTGGGGGTAGCACAGATACGCAGTATTTT.

The chain is built from TRBV10-3 and TRBJ1-6, with D hard to call. Between the trimmed V and J ends, which lost 6 bases and 9 bases, there was a span of 21 bases. The germline V gene encodes CDR1 ENHRY and CDR2 SYGVKD. This CDR3 spans 16 amino acids. CDR3 nucleotide sequence: TGTGCCATCAGAGAAAACGGGGATTTTTTAGGTTCACCCCTCCACTTT. Translated, it gives CAIRENGDFLGSPLHF.

The chain has TRBV4-3 and TRBJ2-1; D gene ambiguous. The germline gives CDR1 LGHNA, CDR2 YSLEER. V shed 2 bases and J shed 8 bases, with 16 bases lying between them. CDR3 length: 15 residues. This CDR3 is CASSQQIWGTDEQFF. In DNA form, the CDR3 reads TGCGCCAGCAGCCAACAAATTTGGGGTACAGATGAGCAGTTCTTC.

This chain joins TRBV5-1 and TRBJ2-4; D is perhaps TRBD2 (6 bases). The CDR3 runs to 14 residues. V was trimmed by 4 bases and J by 8 bases, leaving 16 bases between them. Germline values: CDR1 SGHRS, CDR2 YFSETQ. In DNA form, the CDR3 reads TGCGCCAGCAGCCCGGAGGGCAGTGCTTACATTCAGTACTTC. It specifies CASSPEGSAYIQYF.

The chain joins TRBV7-2 to TRBJ2-3, with 8 bases lining up with TRBD1. The CDR3 extends over 18 amino acids. V dropped 6 bases and J dropped 4; count of bases not matched to a gene: 18. In germline, CDR1 is SGHTA, CDR2 FQGNSA. CDR3 sequence: CASSPEWATGVSPDTQYF. In DNA, the CDR3 is TGTGCCAGCAGTCCTGAGTGGGCGACAGGGGTCTCCCCAGATACGCAGTATTTT. Combining the CDR3 with reference TRBV7-2 and TRBJ2-3 gives the whole variable domain GAGVSQSPSNKVTEKGKDVELRCDPISGHTALYWYRQSLGQGLEFLIYFQGNSAPDKSGLPSDRFSAERTGGSVSTLTIQRTQQEDSAVYLCASSPEWATGVSPDTQYFGPGTRLTVL.

The rearrangement uses TRBV6-6 and TRBJ2-5, with a possible D match to TRBD1 (6 bases). CDR1 MNHNY and CDR2 SVGAGI come from the germline V gene (reference sequence). This CDR3 contains 14 residues. Trimming removed 0 bases at V and 12 bases at J, with 17 bases between. CDR3 sequence: CASSYSQGHPREYF. CDR3 sequence (DNA): TGTGCCAGCAGTTACTCCCAGGGACACCCCAGGGAGTACTTC.

This clone was observed a handful of times. This chain joins TRBV29-1 and TRBJ2-1; D is unclear. The CDR3 runs to 13 residues. Germline V gene data show CDR1 as SQVTM and CDR2 as ANQGSEA. V lost 4 bases, J lost 3 bases, and 10 bases lay in between. CDR3 in amino acids: CSVGELSYNEQFF. The CDR3 region has the DNA TGCAGCGTTGGTGAACTCAGCTACAATGAGCAGTTCTTC.

This chain uses TRBV5-1 with TRBJ2-3; D gene ambiguous. The CDR3 is made up of 15 amino acids. Germline values: CDR1 SGHRS, CDR2 YFSETQ. The V gene lost 0 bases and the J gene lost 2 bases, with 10 bases spanning the gap. CDR3 DNA: TGCGCCAGCAGCTTGGTGGGTTCCCTCACAGATACGCAGTATTTT. It specifies CASSLVGSLTDTQYF.

The chain links TRBV7-9 to TRBJ1-4, with D unclear. The ends were cut back, 2 bases at V and 3 bases at J, with 13 bases in the middle. This CDR3 has 16 amino acids. Looked up from germline, CDR1 is SEHNR and CDR2 is FQNEAQ (reference sequence). CDR3: CASSLFAAGPNEKLFF. DNA of the CDR3: TGTGCCAGCAGCTTATTTGCGGCAGGCCCTAATGAAAAACTGTTTTTT.

Regarding this clone: The sample carries other DNA sequences with the same CDR3. This rearrangement joins TRBV5-1 to TRBJ2-1; 7 bases are shared with TRBD1. There are 14 residues in the CDR3. Germline V gene lookup returns CDR1 SGHRS and CDR2 YFSETQ. Losses at the gene ends were 3 bases for V and 3 bases for J; bases not matched to a gene: 3. The CDR3 nucleotides read TGCGCCAGCAGCTCCGGGACAGTCTACAATGAGCAGTTCTTC. Residues: CASSSGTVYNEQFF.